The 28 T cell receptor beta chains below come from one sample, sequenced in a study of T cell clones after liver transplantation. Using immunoSEQ multiplex PCR, the repertoire was profiled, and TCRdb retains in-frame clones only, with some absent. The table includes around 80,000 clones, about 84% detected once. The specimen comprised CD4+ T cells from blood, sampled 45 to 47 months after liver transplant. These receptors originate from a human patient who received a liver transplant. Some T cells here may be from the graft donor.

For this clone: The sample contains more than one DNA sequence encoding this CDR3. The V gene is TRBV28, the J gene TRBJ2-7, with TRBD2 as a possible D gene (5 bases). The CDR3 spans 12 residues. CDR1 is MDHEN, CDR2 SYDVKM, per germline. The V gene lost 6 bases and the J gene lost 4 bases, with 10 bases spanning the gap. CDR3 sequence (DNA): TGTGCCAGCAGCCGGGATGTGTACGAGCAGTACTTC. Its protein is CASSRDVYEQYF.

The gene calls are TRBV5-1 and TRBJ1-1, with D possibly TRBD1 on 6 matching bases. Trimming took off 4 bases at V and 2 bases at J, with 12 bases between the two ends. Germline V CDR1 and CDR2: SGHRS, YFSETQ. This CDR3 is 14 amino acids long. The CDR3 nucleotides are TGCGCCAGCAGCCTAACAGGGATCAACACTGAAGCTTTCTTT. It translates to CASSLTGINTEAFF.

The J gene is TRBJ1-1, the V gene TRBV2; a weak D match, TRBD1 (5 bases). The V gene's germline CDR1 is SNHLY and CDR2 FYNNEI. CDR3 size: 14 residues. The V end lost 6 bases, the J end lost 4 bases, and 15 bases lay between the germline ends. CDR3 sequence: CASRTGLIGTEAFF. For the CDR3, the DNA is TGTGCCAGCAGGACGGGACTAATAGGCACTGAAGCTTTCTTT.

The chain joins TRBV28 to TRBJ2-1; 12 bases agree with TRBD2. V gave up 5 bases and J gave up 5 bases; unmatched junction bases: 4. CDR1 is MDHEN and CDR2 is SYDVKM in the germline V gene. This CDR3 region has 15 residues. The CDR3 sequence is CASSTWTSGNNEQFF. The CDR3, as DNA: TGTGCCAGCAGTACGTGGACTAGCGGGAACAATGAGCAGTTCTTC.

The V call is TRBV28, the J call TRBJ1-2; D is unclear. V gave up 2 bases and J gave up 5 bases, with 9 bases separating them. Germline CDR1 and CDR2: MDHEN and SYDVKM. The CDR3 is made up of 13 amino acids. The CDR3 DNA follows: TGTGCCAGCAGTTTAGGGTCCCGTTATGGCTACACCTTC. Protein sequence: CASSLGSRYGYTF.

The table lists this clone with a count of one. This chain connects TRBV9 to TRBJ2-7; TRBD2 agrees at 9 bases. Unmatched junction bases numbered 8, after V lost 4 bases and J lost 3 bases. The length of the CDR3 is 15 residues. CDR1 and CDR2 (germline): SGDLS, YYNGEE. The CDR3, as DNA: TGTGCCAGCAGCCCCCGGGCGGGAGGGGGCTACGAGCAGTACTTC. It encodes CASSPRAGGGYEQYF.

The table lists this clone with a count of one. V is TRBV18 and J is TRBJ2-1; no definite D call. Germline-derived CDR1 and CDR2 are KGHSH and LQKENI. V was clipped by 1 base and J by 5 bases, with 12 bases between them. The CDR3 loop spans 15 amino acids. The CDR3 sequence is CASSPLAANHNEQFF. The DNA of the CDR3 is TGTGCCAGCTCACCACTTGCGGCGAACCACAATGAGCAGTTCTTC.

The chain carries TRBV7-2 and TRBJ2-7, with 8 positions matching TRBD1. The germline V gene has CDR1 SGHTA and CDR2 FQGNSA. The CDR3 loop spans 15 amino acids. The ends lost 5 bases at V and 5 bases at J; junction bases unmatched: 11. The CDR3 region is CASSRGQGRWNEQYF. In DNA, the CDR3 is TGTGCCAGCAGCCGTGGACAGGGCCGGTGGAACGAGCAGTACTTC.

V usage is TRBV4-1 and J usage is TRBJ2-3; the match to TRBD2 covers 9 bases. The CDR3 loop spans 16 amino acids. Losses at the gene ends were 4 bases for V and 4 bases for J; bases not matched to a gene: 9. Germline V gene lookup returns CDR1 MGHRA and CDR2 YSYEKL. This chain's CDR3 is CASSPMGLAGSDTQYF. The CDR3 bases are TGCGCCAGCAGCCCCATGGGACTAGCAGGGTCAGATACGCAGTATTTT.

The rearrangement uses TRBV10-3 and TRBJ1-3, with no clear D. The CDR3 is 17 residues long. Looked up from germline, CDR1 is ENHRY and CDR2 is SYGVKD. Trimming shortened V by 5 bases and J by 0 bases, and 17 bases separated the two germline ends. CDR3 DNA sequence: TGTGCCATCAGTTTTTCCCTGGACTCCCACTCTGGAAACACCATATATTTT. Translated: CAISFSLDSHSGNTIYF.

The rearrangement joins TRBV29-1 to TRBJ2-1; the match to TRBD1 covers 10 bases. The CDR3 totals 15 residues. Germline loops: CDR1 SQVTM, CDR2 ANQGSEA. V was pared by 0 bases and J by 15 bases, with 14 bases of the junction left unmatched. CDR3 residues: CSVEEGDRGYPRAFF. CDR3 DNA sequence: TGCAGCGTTGAAGAAGGGGACAGGGGTTACCCCAGGGCGTTCTTC.

CDR3 in DNA: TGTGCCAGCAGTTCGGTGGGTCGTCTAGCGGGAGGCGGGCAGTACTTC. Translation gives CASSSVGRLAGGGQYF. The J gene is TRBJ2-7, the V gene TRBV7-2; 11 bases are shared with TRBD2. The CDR3 length is 16 residues. Losses at the gene ends were 6 bases for V and 9 bases for J; bases not matched to a gene: 16. Looked up from germline, CDR1 is SGHTA and CDR2 is FQGNSA.

The J gene is TRBJ2-7, the V gene TRBV10-2, with a possible D match to TRBD1 (7 bases). CDR3 size: 16 residues. CDR1 is WSHSY, CDR2 SAAADI, per germline. Trimming cost V 10 bases and J 4 bases, with 26 bases left between them. CDR3 amino acids: CATRDRLVKGTYEQYF. The CDR3 DNA sequence: TGCGCCACTCGGGACAGACTAGTTAAGGGAACTTACGAGCAGTACTTC.

Regarding this clone: Germline and junction disagree at one end, which may indicate a read error. The chain combines TRBV6-5 with TRBJ2-3, with D possibly TRBD2 on 5 matching bases. The CDR3 runs to 12 residues. Germline lookup yields CDR1 MNHEY and CDR2 SVGAGI. DNA of the CDR3: TGTGCCAGCAGGCCTAGCATAGATACGCAGTATTTT. This gives the protein CASRPSIDTQYF.

This chain uses TRBV5-1 with TRBJ2-6, with D possibly TRBD2 on 6 matching bases. Trimming pared 0 bases from V and 2 bases from J, leaving 9 bases between. Germline loops: CDR1 SGHRS, CDR2 YFSETQ. The CDR3 has 16 residues. The CDR3 coding sequence is TGCGCCAGCAGCTTGGCCGGAGGGCCTGGGGCCAACGTCCTGACTTTC. Translated: CASSLAGGPGANVLTF.

The chain recombines TRBV6-5 with TRBJ2-1; 8 nucleotides align to TRBD1. The CDR3 loop spans 15 amino acids. Germline V lookup: CDR1 MNHEY, CDR2 SVGAGI. Trimming cost V 4 bases and J 4 bases; bases outside gene matches: 6. In nucleotides, the CDR3 is TGTGCCAGCAGTTTGACAGGGGCCTCGTACAATGAGCAGTTCTTC. Translation gives CASSLTGASYNEQFF.

This chain uses TRBV28 with TRBJ1-5; 10 positions agree with TRBD1. Losses at the gene ends were 6 bases for V and 0 bases for J; bases not matched to a gene: 8. CDR1 is MDHEN, CDR2 SYDVKM, per germline. The CDR3 is 17 amino acids. CDR3 region: CASSPRGQGYSNQPQHF. Here the CDR3 DNA reads TGTGCCAGCAGCCCCCGGGGACAGGGGTATAGCAATCAGCCCCAGCATTTT.

V gene TRBV11-2 combines with J gene TRBJ2-1; 8 nucleotides match TRBD2. CDR3 length: 13 amino acids. The V segment lost 3 bases and the J segment 7 bases; nucleotides outside the gene matches: 2. Germline assignment: CDR1 SGHAT and CDR2 FQNNGV. The chain's CDR3 is CASSFIAGNEQFF. The CDR3 bases are TGTGCCAGCAGCTTCATAGCGGGAAATGAGCAGTTCTTC.

The chain carries TRBV7-2 and TRBJ2-7; possible D gene TRBD2, 7 bases. The CDR3 runs to 14 residues. Trimming took 5 bases from V and 2 from J, leaving 13 bases between them. Germline CDR1 is SGHTA and CDR2 is FQGNSA. CDR3: CASSPKGGPYEQYF. The CDR3 DNA follows: TGTGCCAGCAGCCCTAAGGGGGGGCCCTACGAGCAGTACTTC.

The chain is built from TRBV10-1 and TRBJ1-2; the D gene is possibly TRBD1 (5 bases). The CDR3 is 13 amino acids. V was cut by 1 base and J by 8 bases, with 11 bases left in between. CDR1 and CDR2 (germline): WNHNN, SYGVQD (reference sequence). DNA for the CDR3: TGCGCCAGCAGTGAGTTAAGGGGAGGAGGCTACACCTTC. It specifies CASSELRGGGYTF.

The chain uses TRBV5-4 and TRBJ2-6, with D uncertain. Trimming left V 0 bases short and J 0 bases short, with 4 bases between. The CDR3 runs 15 residues. The germline CDR1 and CDR2 sequences are SGHNT and YYREEE (reference sequence). CDR3 DNA sequence: TGTGCCAGCAGCTTGGCGGACTCTGGGGCCAACGTCCTGACTTTC. Translated: CASSLADSGANVLTF.

This clone occurred once. The chain is built from TRBV5-4 and TRBJ1-3, with TRBD1 identical over 9 bases. The CDR3 is 16 amino acids. Germline V lookup: CDR1 SGHNT, CDR2 YYREEE (reference sequence). Trimming at V came to 4 bases and at J to 1 base, leaving 6 bases not matched to a gene. The CDR3 protein is CASSHPGQGSGNTIYF. The CDR3 DNA is TGTGCCAGCAGCCATCCTGGACAGGGGTCTGGAAACACCATATATTTT.

This chain joins TRBV28 and TRBJ1-2, with D hard to call. CDR3 size: 15 residues. Trimming left V 1 base short and J 8 bases short, with 17 bases between. CDR1 is MDHEN and CDR2 is SYDVKM in the germline V gene. CDR3 nucleotides: TGTGCCAGCAGTTTATTTGCTAGAGACGGCCAAGGCTACACCTTC. Its protein product is CASSLFARDGQGYTF.

The chain carries TRBV28 and TRBJ1-4, with TRBD1 matching 7 bases. Germline V gene data show CDR1 as MDHEN and CDR2 as SYDVKM. The CDR3 sequence is 15 residues long. With V trimmed by 5 bases and J by 8 bases, 11 bases remained unmatched. CDR3 coding DNA: TGTGCCAGCAGTACCCTGGAAGGGGGCCAAGAAAAACTGTTTTTT. This gives the protein CASSTLEGGQEKLFF.

The V call is TRBV20-1, the J call TRBJ2-5; D uncertain. The CDR3 spans 11 residues. Trimming took 5 bases from V and 2 from J, leaving 6 bases between them. Germline CDR1 is DFQATT and CDR2 is SNEGSKA (reference sequence). For the CDR3, the DNA is TGCAGTGCTCTATTTCAAGAGACCCAGTACTTC. Amino acids: CSALFQETQYF.

The chain uses TRBV2 and TRBJ2-3; TRBD1 aligns across 7 bases. Germline CDR1 is SNHLY and CDR2 is FYNNEI. The CDR3 contains 14 residues. Trimming removed 7 bases from V and 4 bases from J; junction bases left unmatched: 8. The CDR3 region is CASIRQGQPDTQYF. The CDR3 DNA sequence: TGTGCCAGCATCCGACAGGGCCAGCCAGATACGCAGTATTTT.

The chain carries TRBV10-3 and TRBJ2-2; TRBD2 is a possible D gene (6 bases). The CDR3 consists of 15 residues. V lost 6 bases and J lost 2, with 13 bases in between. The V gene's germline CDR1 is ENHRY and CDR2 SYGVKD. The CDR3 bases are TGTGCCATCAGAGGGCCAGGGACTAACACCGGGGAGCTGTTTTTT. The encoded protein is CAIRGPGTNTGELFF.

The genes are TRBV7-2 and TRBJ1-3, with D maybe TRBD1 (5 bases). The CDR3 loop spans 16 amino acids. Trimming shortened V by 5 bases and J by 7 bases, and 21 bases separated the two germline ends. The germline V gene has CDR1 SGHTA and CDR2 FQGNSA. CDR3 nucleotides: TGTGCCAGCAGCCTTACCCCGGGGGTAATGGGGAACACCATATATTTT. Its translation: CASSLTPGVMGNTIYF.